A single sample gave rise to the 28 T cell receptor beta chains below, sequenced in a study of T cells in Graves' hyperthyroidism and ophthalmopathy. Regions amplified from RNA transcripts were the TCR beta CDR3 regions. A set of HTBI primers served as the primers for a first-round RT-PCR of the TCR CDR3. In TCRdb, the multiplex PCR reads were re-called with MiXCR into one record per CDR3 protein. This sample has hundreds of thousands of distinct CDR3 sequences, with approximately 19% found just once. Input material: blood. The source is a woman in her fifties or sixties with Graves' hyperthyroidism that later progressed to Graves' ophthalmopathy.

The chain employs TRBV12-3 or TRBV12-4 and TRBJ2-7, with D tentatively TRBD2 (6 bases). The ends were cut back, 4 bases at V and 5 bases at J, with 12 bases in the middle. This CDR3 has 13 residues. CDR3 bases: TGTGCCAGCAGTTGGGGGGTAGTCCACGAGCAGTACTTC. Translated: CASSWGVVHEQYF.

The V and J genes are TRBV6-1 and TRBJ1-1, with D uncertain. The CDR3 runs 12 residues. V lost 6 bases and J lost 4, with 9 bases in between. The germline gives CDR1 MNHNS, CDR2 SASEGT. The CDR3 reads CASRGVGTEAFF. The CDR3, as DNA: TGTGCCAGCAGGGGAGTAGGCACTGAAGCTTTCTTT.

This chain links TRBV5-1 with TRBJ2-5; D is unresolved. The CDR3 spans 12 residues. The V and J ends lost 0 bases and 5 bases respectively, with 5 bases between them. CDR1 SGHRS and CDR2 YFSETQ come from the germline V gene. The CDR3 nucleotides read TGCGCCAGCAGCTTGGATTGGGAGACCCAGTACTTC. Amino acids: CASSLDWETQYF.

The chain carries TRBV19 and TRBJ1-6, with D unresolved. CDR1 and CDR2 (germline): LNHDA, SQIVND (reference sequence). V was trimmed by 6 bases and J by 10 bases, leaving 13 bases between them. The CDR3 consists of 13 residues. Here the CDR3 DNA reads TGTGCCAGTAGCCCCTACCATGGATCACCCCTCCACTTT. Translated: CASSPYHGSPLHF. Using reference TRBV19 and TRBJ1-6 for the parts outside the CDR3, the full variable domain is DGGITQSPKYLFRKEGQNVTLSCEQNLNHDAMYWYRQDPGQGLRLIYYSQIVNDFQKGDIAEGYSVSREKKESFPLTVTSAQKNPTAFYLCASSPYHGSPLHFGNGTRLTVT.

This clonotype was seen at least ten times. The chain uses TRBV5-1 and TRBJ1-1; D gene unclear. Germline lookup yields CDR1 SGHRS and CDR2 YFSETQ. V was clipped by 4 bases and J by 1 base, with 11 bases between them. The CDR3 sequence is 14 residues long. The CDR3 is CASSALRSNTEAFF. Here the CDR3 DNA reads TGCGCCAGCAGCGCTCTGCGTTCGAACACTGAAGCTTTCTTT. The entire variable domain, with the rest obtained from reference TRBV5-1 and TRBJ1-1, is as follows: KAGVTQTPRYLIKTRGQQVTLSCSPISGHRSVSWYQQTPGQGLQFLFEYFSETQRNKGNFPGRFSGRQFSNSRSEMNVSTLELGDSALYLCASSALRSNTEAFFGQGTRLTVV.

This rearrangement joins TRBV25-1 to TRBJ2-5; D call uncertain. The CDR3 length is 14 residues. Germline lookup yields CDR1 MGHDK and CDR2 SYGVNS. V shed 0 bases and J shed 0 bases, with 5 bases lying between them. The CDR3, as DNA: TGTGCCAGCAGTGAATATGGGGACCAAGAGACCCAGTACTTC. Its translation: CASSEYGDQETQYF. The full variable domain, completed using reference TRBV25-1 and TRBJ2-5, is EADIYQTPRYLVIGTGKKITLECSQTMGHDKMYWYQQDPGMELHLIHYSYGVNSTEKGDLSSESTVSRIRTEHFPLTLESARPSHTSQYLCASSEYGDQETQYFGPGTRLLVL.

The chain uses TRBV5-1 and TRBJ1-6; D is unresolved. Germline V gives CDR1 SGHRS, CDR2 YFSETQ. V lost 0 bases and J 7 bases, leaving 8 bases between the germline ends. The CDR3 loop spans 14 amino acids. The CDR3 sequence is CASSLVTENSPLHF. CDR3 DNA sequence: TGCGCCAGCAGCTTGGTTACCGAAAATTCACCCCTCCACTTT.

The gene calls are TRBV5-1 and TRBJ2-2, with TRBD1 as a possible D gene (5 bases). Trimming cost V 5 bases and J 4 bases, with 9 bases left between them. Germline lookup yields CDR1 SGHRS and CDR2 YFSETQ. This CDR3 has 13 residues. CDR3 amino acids: CASRPQATGELFF. The CDR3 region has the DNA TGCGCCAGCAGACCACAGGCCACCGGGGAGCTGTTTTTT. Full variable domain (missing parts from reference TRBV5-1 and TRBJ2-2): KAGVTQTPRYLIKTRGQQVTLSCSPISGHRSVSWYQQTPGQGLQFLFEYFSETQRNKGNFPGRFSGRQFSNSRSEMNVSTLELGDSALYLCASRPQATGELFFGEGSRLTVL.

The rearrangement uses TRBV2 and TRBJ2-2; perhaps TRBD1 as D (5 bases). Germline CDR1 reads SNHLY; CDR2 reads FYNNEI. V shed 4 bases and J shed 9 bases, with 15 bases lying between them. CDR3 length equals 14 residues. The CDR3 DNA is TGTGCCAGCAGTGGGGGCCGGGCCCAAAGGGAGCTGTTTTTT. Its protein is CASSGGRAQRELFF.

This clonotype turned up a few times. The V call is TRBV6-5, the J call TRBJ1-5, with D possibly matching TRBD1 (5 bases). Germline CDR1 and CDR2: MNHEY and SVGAGI. The CDR3 extends over 15 amino acids. V was trimmed by 0 bases and J by 2 bases, leaving 8 bases between them. The CDR3 region has the DNA TGTGCCAGCAGTTACTCAGGGGCCCGCAATCAGCCCCAGCATTTT. Translated, it gives CASSYSGARNQPQHF.

This clonotype was counted between two and nine times. The rearrangement uses TRBV19 and TRBJ1-1; weak D call: TRBD1 (6 bases). This CDR3 is 13 amino acids long. The germline V gene encodes CDR1 LNHDA and CDR2 SQIVND (reference sequence). The germline V and J ends were trimmed by 10 bases and 4 bases, with 16 bases remaining between them. CDR3 in DNA: TGTGCCACCCAGGACAGCTTAAGCACTGAAGCTTTCTTT. Residues: CATQDSLSTEAFF.

This clonotype was seen once. The chain recombines TRBV19 with TRBJ1-4; a weak D match, TRBD1 (5 bases). The CDR3 extends over 14 amino acids. Germline values: CDR1 LNHDA, CDR2 SQIVND (reference sequence). The V end was cut by 5 bases, the J end by 0 bases, with 7 bases between. CDR3 region: CASSQQATNEKLFF. In DNA, the CDR3 is TGTGCCAGTAGTCAACAGGCAACTAATGAAAAACTGTTTTTT. Combining the CDR3 with reference TRBV19 and TRBJ1-4 gives the whole variable domain DGGITQSPKYLFRKEGQNVTLSCEQNLNHDAMYWYRQDPGQGLRLIYYSQIVNDFQKGDIAEGYSVSREKKESFPLTVTSAQKNPTAFYLCASSQQATNEKLFFGSGTQLSVL.

This sequence joins TRBV19 and TRBJ2-6; 8 bases map to TRBD1. V was clipped by 7 bases and J by 1 base; unmatched bases: 6. The CDR3 contains 16 residues. Germline assignment: CDR1 LNHDA and CDR2 SQIVND (reference sequence). The CDR3 sequence: CASMPGGASGANVLTF. The CDR3 nucleotides read TGTGCCAGTATGCCAGGGGGCGCGTCTGGGGCCAACGTCCTGACTTTC.

This chain links TRBV7-9 with TRBJ1-5, with TRBD1 matching over 9 bases. Germline trimming cut 4 bases from V and 3 bases from J; bases unmatched to any gene: 7. In germline, CDR1 is SEHNR, CDR2 FQNEAQ (reference sequence). This CDR3 has 16 residues. DNA for the CDR3: TGTGCCAGCAGCTACTCCGGGACAGGGCTCAATCAGCCCCAGCATTTT. Translating gives CASSYSGTGLNQPQHF.

This clonotype was picked up many times. The CDR3 is CASSVAGGPQTQYF. CDR3 DNA sequence: TGTGCCAGCAGCGTAGCGGGGGGGCCTCAGACCCAGTACTTC. V usage is TRBV9 and J usage is TRBJ2-5; 8 nucleotides line up with TRBD2. The CDR3 covers 14 residues. Germline values: CDR1 SGDLS, CDR2 YYNGEE. Trimming cost V 0 bases and J 6 bases; bases outside gene matches: 4.

This clonotype was detected ten times or more. The genes are TRBV20-1 and TRBJ1-1, with D perhaps TRBD1 (6 bases). CDR3 size: 13 residues. Germline loops: CDR1 DFQATT, CDR2 SNEGSKA (reference sequence). Trimming cost V 1 base and J 7 bases, with 13 bases left between them. The chain's CDR3 is CSARGGGQSEAFF. In DNA form, the CDR3 reads TGCAGTGCTAGAGGTGGGGGGCAGAGTGAAGCTTTCTTT.

The gene calls are TRBV5-4 and TRBJ2-5; TRBD1 is a possible D gene (5 bases). The CDR3 runs 14 residues. Germline CDR1 SGHNT, CDR2 YYREEE (reference sequence). V lost 4 bases to trimming and J lost 0 bases, with 10 bases between them. This CDR3 reads CASSRGGDQETQYF. The CDR3, as DNA: TGTGCCAGCAGCAGGGGCGGAGACCAAGAGACCCAGTACTTC.

With respect to this clonotype: A much larger clone sits a single nucleotide away, making a read error possible. The chain employs TRBV7-3 and TRBJ1-6; D not certain. There are 14 residues in the CDR3. Trimming took off 5 bases at V and 5 bases at J, with 10 bases between the two ends. From germline, CDR1 is SGHTA and CDR2 FQGTGA. The CDR3 DNA reads TGTGCCAGCAGCCAAAACAGCAATAATTCACCCCTCCACTTT. It specifies CASSQNSNNSPLHF.

This sequence joins TRBV20-1 and TRBJ1-1; D uncertain. The CDR3 spans 15 residues. Germline values: CDR1 DFQATT, CDR2 SNEGSKA (reference sequence). The V and J ends lost 6 bases and 0 bases respectively, with 17 bases between them. The CDR3 spells CSATGIVRMNTEAFF. The CDR3 nucleotides are TGCAGTGCCACCGGGATAGTCCGTATGAACACTGAAGCTTTCTTT.

This clonotype was seen ten or more times. The chain carries TRBV7-9 and TRBJ2-7; 7 bases are a match to TRBD1. Germline-derived CDR1 and CDR2 are SEHNR and FQNEAQ (reference sequence). V gave up 5 bases and J gave up 3 bases; unmatched junction bases: 4. The CDR3 totals 13 residues. CDR3 amino acids: CASSGDSYYEQYF. CDR3 coding DNA: TGTGCCAGCAGCGGGGACAGTTACTACGAGCAGTACTTC.

J is TRBJ1-4 and V is TRBV20-1; TRBD1 aligns across 7 bases. Trimming took 3 bases from V and 7 from J; bases not matched to a gene: 8. Germline V CDR1 and CDR2: DFQATT, SNEGSKA (reference sequence). The CDR3 runs to 14 residues. CDR3 region: CSARTQGLGEKLFF. The CDR3 DNA follows: TGCAGTGCTAGGACACAGGGGCTTGGTGAAAAACTGTTTTTT.

A single count supports this clonotype. Mismatch with germline at one junction end may stem from a read error. The chain uses TRBV5-5 and TRBJ2-5; D gene ambiguous. This CDR3 has 14 residues. Germline-derived CDR1 and CDR2 are SGHKS and YYEKEE (reference sequence). The CDR3 sequence is CASSLASTQETQYF. The DNA for the CDR3 is TGCGCCAGCAGCTTGGCTTCGACTCAAGAGACCCAGTACTTC.

This clonotype appeared a few times. This chain joins TRBV7-9 and TRBJ2-7; possible D gene TRBD1, 7 bases. CDR3 length: 15 amino acids. The V end was cut by 2 bases, the J end by 4 bases, with 15 bases between. The V gene's germline CDR1 is SEHNR and CDR2 FQNEAQ (reference sequence). This CDR3 reads CASSLLEGAGYEQYF. The CDR3 coding sequence is TGTGCCAGCAGCTTATTGGAGGGGGCTGGTTACGAGCAGTACTTC.

The chain joins TRBV4-1 to TRBJ2-1; D may be TRBD2 (5 bases). This CDR3 comprises 16 residues. The V end was cut by 1 base, the J end by 11 bases, with 21 bases between. Germline-derived CDR1 and CDR2 are MGHRA and YSYEKL. DNA of the CDR3: TGCGCCAGCAGCCAAGGAGGAGGTGAGAGACCGACGAAGCAGTTCTTC. It is translated as CASSQGGGERPTKQFF.

CDR3 residues: CSAWDGDKEQYF. CDR3 bases: TGCAGCGCCTGGGACGGGGATAAGGAGCAGTACTTC. The V call is TRBV29-1, the J call TRBJ2-7; D is perhaps TRBD1 or TRBD2 (5 bases each). Germline V gene lookup returns CDR1 SQVTM and CDR2 ANQGSEA. V was cut by 7 bases and J by 7 bases, with 17 bases left in between. The CDR3 consists of 12 residues.

Many counts were recorded for this clonotype. The V call is TRBV2, the J call TRBJ1-1; D unclear. The CDR3 spans 14 residues. Trimming removed 2 bases at V and 0 bases at J, with 7 bases between. Germline V gene data show CDR1 as SNHLY and CDR2 as FYNNEI. CDR3 amino acids: CASSERTVNTEAFF. CDR3 nucleotides: TGTGCCAGCAGTGAACGGACGGTGAACACTGAAGCTTTCTTT.

This clonotype was seen a few times. The chain links TRBV5-1 to TRBJ1-2; TRBD1 matches 10 bases. The CDR3 covers 15 residues. Germline V gene sequence: CDR1 SGHRS, CDR2 YFSETQ. V was pared by 3 bases and J by 4 bases, with 6 bases of the junction left unmatched. CDR3 sequence reads: CASSSGQGFGYGYTF. The DNA for the CDR3 is TGCGCCAGCAGCTCGGGACAGGGGTTCGGCTATGGCTACACCTTC.

This clonotype was seen only once. The gene calls are TRBV29-1 and TRBJ2-7; TRBD2 aligns across 7 bases. With V trimmed by 6 bases and J by 6 bases, 8 bases remained unmatched. The CDR3 extends over 12 amino acids. Germline V gene lookup returns CDR1 SQVTM and CDR2 ANQGSEA. The CDR3 coding sequence is TGCAGCGTGGAGGGAGGGGAAGCCGAGCAGTACTTC. It is translated as CSVEGGEAEQYF.